These 29 T cell receptor beta chains originate from one sample sequenced in a study of CD8+ T cells in alopecia areata. The sequencing template was cDNA reverse transcribed from extracted RNA. Only in-frame clones appear in the TCRdb table, and some are missing; sequencing was by immunoSEQ multiplex PCR. The sample has roughly 100,000 clones, around 44% seen once. Treatment noted: oral pan-JAK inhibitor, 5-10 mg twice daily. The starting material was CD8+ T cells sorted from blood, obtained at week 24, from a patient treated with tofacitinib. The receptors were sampled from a human donor with alopecia areata.

In its sample, this clone was seen a few times. V gene TRBV30 combines with J gene TRBJ2-7; D possibly corresponds to TRBD1 (5 bases). Looked up from germline, CDR1 is GTSNPN and CDR2 is SVGIG (reference sequence). The CDR3 contains 12 residues. V was cut by 2 bases and J by 5 bases, with 10 bases left in between. CDR3 amino acids: CAWSTGADEQYF. For the CDR3, the DNA is TGTGCCTGGAGTACTGGGGCGGACGAGCAGTACTTC.

Of note for this clone: The sample carries other DNA sequences with the same CDR3. This chain joins TRBV5-8 and TRBJ1-1; TRBD1 aligns across 7 bases. V lost 0 bases and J lost 1; bases outside the gene matches: 0. The CDR3 has 14 amino acids. CDR1 is SGHTS, CDR2 YDEGEE, per germline. In DNA form, the CDR3 reads TGTGCCAGCAGCTTGGCAGGGGGGAACACTGAAGCTTTCTTT. Its protein product is CASSLAGGNTEAFF.

V is TRBV7-9 and J is TRBJ2-3, with D unclear. The CDR3 runs 17 residues. The V end lost 2 bases, the J end lost 2 bases, and 17 bases lay between the germline ends. Germline-derived CDR1 and CDR2 are SEHNR and FQNEAQ (reference sequence). In nucleotides, the CDR3 is TGTGCCAGCAGCTTAACGGTGGGAACAGTTCTCACAGATACGCAGTATTTT. This gives the protein CASSLTVGTVLTDTQYF.

The chain carries TRBV5-4 and TRBJ1-2; D gene unclear. The CDR3 runs to 15 residues. Germline V gene data show CDR1 as SGHNT and CDR2 as YYREEE (reference sequence). Trimming took off 2 bases at V and 3 bases at J, with 14 bases between the two ends. The DNA of the CDR3 is TGTGCCAGCAGCTTTTCAGAGAAGAGGGACTATGGCTACACCTTC. Amino acids: CASSFSEKRDYGYTF.

The chain joins TRBV19 to TRBJ2-5, with 9 bases lining up with TRBD1. The CDR3 runs 15 residues. Germline V gene lookup returns CDR1 LNHDA and CDR2 SQIVND (reference sequence). Losses at the gene ends were 3 bases for V and 5 bases for J; bases not matched to a gene: 7. CDR3 amino acids: CASSIGTGLRETQYF. CDR3 DNA sequence: TGTGCCAGTAGTATCGGGACAGGGCTGCGGGAGACCCAGTACTTC.

The chain combines TRBV15 with TRBJ2-7; D unresolved. V shed 3 bases and J shed 5 bases, with 11 bases lying between them. The CDR3 extends over 13 amino acids. CDR1 is LNHNV, CDR2 YYDKDF, per germline (reference sequence). CDR3 coding DNA: TGTGCCACCAGCAGCTACAGTGGGAACGAGCAGTACTTC. Translated, it gives CATSSYSGNEQYF.

This clone was counted only a few times. V and J are TRBV7-2 and TRBJ2-5, with a weak D call TRBD1 (5 bases). This CDR3 region has 15 residues. In germline, CDR1 is SGHTA, CDR2 FQGNSA. V shed 3 bases and J shed 3 bases, with 14 bases lying between them. The CDR3 coding sequence is TGTGCCAGCAGCTTTTGGTCGGGCAGGGAAGAGACCCAGTACTTC. It is translated as CASSFWSGREETQYF. Drawing the rest from reference TRBV7-2 and TRBJ2-5, the complete variable domain is GAGVSQSPSNKVTEKGKDVELRCDPISGHTALYWYRQSLGQGLEFLIYFQGNSAPDKSGLPSDRFSAERTGGSVSTLTIQRTQQEDSAVYLCASSFWSGREETQYFGPGTRLLVL.

The chain couples TRBV5-1 to TRBJ2-3; the match to TRBD1 covers 9 bases. Germline-derived CDR1 and CDR2 are SGHRS and YFSETQ. The CDR3 length is 16 residues. J lost 2 bases, V lost 2 bases, and 6 bases had no gene match. CDR3 nucleotide sequence: TGCGCCAGCAGCTTCCGGGGGACAGGGATCACAGATACGCAGTATTTT. Protein sequence: CASSFRGTGITDTQYF.

The gene calls are TRBV2 and TRBJ2-5; the D is unclear. The V gene's germline CDR1 is SNHLY and CDR2 FYNNEI. V lost 7 bases and J 5 bases, leaving 14 bases between the germline ends. CDR3 size: 13 residues. The CDR3 here is CASMEGSDETQYF. The DNA of the CDR3 is TGTGCCAGCATGGAAGGTAGTGACGAGACCCAGTACTTC.

The chain carries TRBV7-6 and TRBJ1-5; 8 bases map to TRBD1. Germline lookup yields CDR1 SGHVS and CDR2 FNYEAQ. The CDR3 spans 14 residues. With 5 bases clipped from V and 7 bases from J, the junction kept 7 bases outside the gene matches. CDR3 region: CASSTGQGGQPQHF. The CDR3 DNA follows: TGTGCCAGCAGCACTGGACAGGGAGGCCAGCCCCAGCATTTT.

The chain recombines TRBV4-1 with TRBJ1-2; D is uncertain. There are 14 residues in the CDR3. Germline-derived CDR1 and CDR2 are MGHRA and YSYEKL. V was shortened by 0 bases and J by 8 bases, with 13 bases between the two germline ends. The CDR3, as DNA: TGCGCCAGCAGCCAAGATTGGGGAGGCTGGGGCTACACCTTC. It is translated as CASSQDWGGWGYTF.

The J gene is TRBJ2-6, the V gene TRBV7-9; the match to TRBD1 covers 9 bases. Trimming at V came to 5 bases and at J to 3 bases, leaving 8 bases not matched to a gene. This CDR3 region has 17 residues. Germline V gives CDR1 SEHNR, CDR2 FQNEAQ (reference sequence). CDR3: CASSRTGTGLGANVLTF. CDR3 nucleotide sequence: TGTGCCAGCAGCCGCACCGGGACAGGGCTTGGGGCCAACGTCCTGACTTTC. The whole variable domain, filled in from reference TRBV7-9 and TRBJ2-6, reads DTGVSQNPRHKITKRGQNVTFRCDPISEHNRLYWYRQTLGQGPEFLTYFQNEAQLEKSRLLSDRFSAERPKGSFSTLEIQRTEQGDSAMYLCASSRTGTGLGANVLTFGAGSRLTVL.

This chain joins TRBV2 and TRBJ2-1; 9 positions match TRBD2. J gave up 4 bases and V 10 bases, and 11 bases lay outside the gene matches. The CDR3 runs to 15 residues. CDR1 SNHLY and CDR2 FYNNEI come from the germline V gene. The CDR3: CANVIAGERYNEQFF. The DNA for the CDR3 is TGTGCCAACGTTATAGCGGGAGAGAGGTACAATGAGCAGTTCTTC.

The V call is TRBV6-1, the J call TRBJ1-2; D unresolved. The CDR3 is 12 amino acids. The V end lost 2 bases, the J end lost 7 bases, and 8 bases lay between the germline ends. Germline values: CDR1 MNHNS, CDR2 SASEGT. CDR3 amino acids: CASSESTPGYTF. In nucleotides, the CDR3 is TGTGCCAGCAGTGAATCCACACCTGGCTACACCTTC.

CDR3 region: CASSLQGAGNEQFF. The CDR3 DNA sequence: TGTGCCAGCAGTCTACAGGGGGCGGGGAATGAGCAGTTCTTC. This chain uses TRBV7-2 with TRBJ2-1; TRBD1 matches at 9 bases. J lost 7 bases, V lost 6 bases, and 7 bases had no gene match. This CDR3 has 14 residues. CDR1 and CDR2 from the germline V gene are SGHTA and FQGNSA. Looking up the rest from reference TRBV7-2 and TRBJ2-1 gives the full variable domain: GAGVSQSPSNKVTEKGKDVELRCDPISGHTALYWYRQSLGQGLEFLIYFQGNSAPDKSGLPSDRFSAERTGGSVSTLTIQRTQQEDSAVYLCASSLQGAGNEQFFGPGTRLTVL.

This chain connects TRBV4-1 to TRBJ2-1; a possible D gene is TRBD2 (6 bases). CDR1 and CDR2 from the germline V gene are MGHRA and YSYEKL. Deletions cut 1 base from V and 2 bases from J, with 15 bases between. The CDR3 contains 17 residues. DNA for the CDR3: TGCGCCAGCAGCCAAGGTAGCGGTCCGGGAGCCTACAATGAGCAGTTCTTC. This translates into CASSQGSGPGAYNEQFF.

The CDR3 sequence is CASSLGPTGGNEQFF. CDR3 in DNA: TGTGCCAGCAGCTTAGGACCGACGGGAGGGAATGAGCAGTTCTTC. The chain combines TRBV11-3 with TRBJ2-1, with TRBD2 matching 8 bases. V lost 1 base to trimming and J lost 7 bases; unmatched junction nucleotides: 6. This CDR3 spans 15 amino acids. Germline CDR1 is SGHNT and CDR2 is YENEEA.

The rearrangement uses TRBV7-8 and TRBJ2-1; TRBD2 aligns across 10 bases. The CDR3 is made up of 18 amino acids. V was pared by 1 base and J by 2 bases, with 8 bases of the junction left unmatched. The V gene's germline CDR1 is SGHVS and CDR2 FQNEAQ. The CDR3 DNA reads TGTGCCAGCAGCTTAGTGACTAGCGGGTACGGCACCTACAATGAGCAGTTCTTC. Translated: CASSLVTSGYGTYNEQFF.

The chain links TRBV7-4 to TRBJ2-1; TRBD2 agrees at 8 bases. V was clipped by 5 bases and J by 12 bases; unmatched bases: 15. The CDR3 covers 15 residues. The germline V gene encodes CDR1 SGHVT and CDR2 SQSDAQ. CDR3 nucleotides: TGTGCCAGCAGCACCCTACTAGCGGCAGCTTCGGGGCAGTTCTTC. It encodes CASSTLLAAASGQFF.

This clone turned up a few times. The chain couples TRBV2 to TRBJ2-3; perhaps TRBD2 as D (6 bases). The CDR3 runs 16 residues. Germline values: CDR1 SNHLY, CDR2 FYNNEI. V was pared by 3 bases and J by 3 bases, with 16 bases between. CDR3 nucleotides: TGTGCCAGCAGTGATCTCGGGAGTTTACTGACAGATACGCAGTATTTT. It codes for CASSDLGSLLTDTQYF.

The chain has TRBV27 and TRBJ1-2, with D unclear. The CDR3 spans 14 residues. Trimming left V 8 bases short and J 3 bases short, with 16 bases between. CDR1 MNHEY and CDR2 SMNVEV come from the germline V gene (reference sequence). CDR3 DNA: TGTGCCAGCTCTCCTAGGCGGGGAGACTATGGCTACACCTTC. Translation gives CASSPRRGDYGYTF.

This chain joins TRBV7-3 and TRBJ2-5, with 9 bases identical to TRBD2. CDR3 length: 14 amino acids. After removal of 2 bases from V and 5 bases from J, the junction contained 3 bases not matched to a gene. Per the germline V gene, CDR1 is SGHTA and CDR2 is FQGTGA. In DNA form, the CDR3 reads TGTGCCAGCAGCTTATGGGCGGGAGGGGAGACCCAGTACTTC. Its translation is CASSLWAGGETQYF. Supplemented by reference TRBV7-3 and TRBJ2-5, the full variable domain reads GAGVSQTPSNKVTEKGKYVELRCDPISGHTALYWYRQSLGQGPEFLIYFQGTGAADDSGLPNDRFFAVRPEGSVSTLKIQRTERGDSAVYLCASSLWAGGETQYFGPGTRLLVL.

The rearrangement joins TRBV11-2 to TRBJ1-1; no definite D call. The germline gives CDR1 SGHAT, CDR2 FQNNGV. This CDR3 contains 12 residues. V gave up 5 bases and J gave up 10 bases, with 14 bases separating them. The CDR3 spells CASSPRLVVAFF. DNA of the CDR3: TGTGCCAGCAGCCCCCGGCTCGTCGTAGCTTTCTTT.

The chain combines TRBV4-1 with TRBJ1-3; D not certain. Germline values: CDR1 MGHRA, CDR2 YSYEKL. CDR3 length: 15 residues. Between the trimmed V and J ends, which lost 0 bases and 5 bases, there was a span of 11 bases. The CDR3 DNA reads TGCGCCAGCAGCCAAGAGACGGGGTTGAGAAACACCATATATTTT. Translated: CASSQETGLRNTIYF.

The chain couples TRBV7-8 to TRBJ2-3; weak D call: TRBD1 (5 bases). Trimming left V 5 bases short and J 0 bases short, with 18 bases between. Germline lookup yields CDR1 SGHVS and CDR2 FQNEAQ. CDR3 length equals 17 residues. Written as DNA, the CDR3 is TGTGCCAGCAGCCCCGAAGCAAACAGGCTAAGCACAGATACGCAGTATTTT. This sequence encodes CASSPEANRLSTDTQYF.

There are a few counts of this clone. The chain carries TRBV6-1 and TRBJ2-3; D remains ambiguous. The CDR3 is 15 amino acids. Germline V gene lookup returns CDR1 MNHNS and CDR2 SASEGT. V was shortened by 4 bases and J by 0 bases, with 11 bases between the two germline ends. CDR3 bases: TGTGCCAGCAGTGTAGAAGGAGATAGCACAGATACGCAGTATTTT. Its translation: CASSVEGDSTDTQYF.

The rearrangement links TRBV7-2 to TRBJ2-7; D tentatively reads TRBD1 or TRBD2 (6 bases each). Per the germline V gene, CDR1 is SGHTA and CDR2 is FQGNSA. Trimming stripped 5 bases from V and 3 bases from J, with 23 bases between. The CDR3 contains 17 residues. The CDR3 region has the DNA TGTGCCAGCAGCCTACGTCGGGGGCAGCGGGCTGGCTACGAGCAGTACTTC. Protein product: CASSLRRGQRAGYEQYF.

This clone was picked up a small number of times. This sequence joins TRBV19 and TRBJ2-7, with D perhaps matching TRBD1 (6 bases). Germline V gene data show CDR1 as LNHDA and CDR2 as SQIVND (reference sequence). The CDR3 runs 14 residues. Deletions cut 5 bases from V and 3 bases from J, with 14 bases between. CDR3 DNA: TGTGCCAGTAGTTCGAGACAGGATATCTACGAGCAGTACTTC. This gives the protein CASSSRQDIYEQYF.

The chain couples TRBV7-9 to TRBJ2-3; D is unresolved. The CDR3 totals 13 residues. Germline-derived CDR1 and CDR2 are SEHNR and FQNEAQ (reference sequence). Trimming shortened V by 6 bases and J by 0 bases, and 7 bases separated the two germline ends. CDR3 nucleotide sequence: TGTGCCAGCAGAAGATCTAGCACAGATACGCAGTATTTT. Its protein product is CASRRSSTDTQYF.